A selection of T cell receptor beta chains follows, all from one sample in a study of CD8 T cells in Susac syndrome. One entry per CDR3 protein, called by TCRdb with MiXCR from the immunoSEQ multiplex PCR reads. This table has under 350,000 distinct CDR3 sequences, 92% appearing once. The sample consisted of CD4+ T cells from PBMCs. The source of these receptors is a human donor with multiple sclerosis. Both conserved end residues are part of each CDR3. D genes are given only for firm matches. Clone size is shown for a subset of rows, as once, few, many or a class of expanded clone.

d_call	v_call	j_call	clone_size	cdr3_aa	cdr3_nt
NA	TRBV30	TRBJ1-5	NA	CAWSPKGLPRGQPQHF	TGTGCCTGGAGCCCTAAAGGTCTCCCACGGGGACAGCCCCAGCATTTT
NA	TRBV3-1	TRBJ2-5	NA	CASSQDLLRAGETQYF	TGTGCCAGCAGCCAGGATTTACTTAGGGCTGGAGAGACCCAGTACTTC
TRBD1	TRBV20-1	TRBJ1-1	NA	CSPRGGGQGAGENTEAFF	TGCAGTCCCCGGGGGGGTGGACAGGGGGCGGGCGAGAACACTGAAGCTTTCTTT
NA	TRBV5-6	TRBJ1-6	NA	CASSLFTAGAGSPLHF	TGTGCCAGCAGCTTGTTCACAGCGGGCGCGGGTTCACCCCTCCACTTT
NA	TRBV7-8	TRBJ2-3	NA	CASSLKRSPDTQYF	TGTGCCAGCAGCTTAAAACGGTCCCCAGATACGCAGTATTTT
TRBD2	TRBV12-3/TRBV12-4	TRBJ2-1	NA	CASSFLLAGVGEQFF	TGTGCCAGCAGTTTCCTACTAGCGGGAGTGGGAGAGCAGTTCTTC
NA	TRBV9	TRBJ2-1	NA	CASSVGGSINNEQFF	TGTGCCAGCAGCGTAGGAGGCTCAATAAACAATGAGCAGTTCTTC
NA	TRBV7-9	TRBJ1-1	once	CASSPLVGLNTEAFF	TGTGCCAGCAGCCCACTAGTGGGGTTGAACACTGAAGCTTTCTTT
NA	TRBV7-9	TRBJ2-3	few	CASSLGVDTQYF	TGTGCCAGCAGCTTGGGGGTAGATACGCAGTATTTT
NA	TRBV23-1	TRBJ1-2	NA	CASKKYEPSGGKDGYTF	TGCGCCAGCAAAAAGTACGAACCGTCGGGGGGCAAGGATGGCTACACCTTC
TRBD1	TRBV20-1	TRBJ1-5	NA	CSASRGGRTNQPQHF	TGCAGTGCTTCGCGAGGGGGCCGGACGAATCAGCCCCAGCATTTT
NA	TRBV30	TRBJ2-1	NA	CAWSVGGSRGEQFF	TGTGCCTGGAGTGTGGGAGGGAGTAGGGGGGAGCAGTTCTTC
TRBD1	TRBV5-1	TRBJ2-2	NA	CASSGTGGPSNTGELFF	TGCGCCAGCAGCGGGACAGGGGGCCCCTCGAACACCGGGGAGCTGTTTTTT
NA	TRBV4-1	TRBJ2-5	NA	CASSQASLETQYF	TGCGCCAGCAGCCAAGCTAGTTTGGAGACCCAGTACTTC
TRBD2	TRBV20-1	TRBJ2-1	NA	CSARPPGLAFNEQFF	TGCAGTGCTAGGCCCCCGGGACTAGCGTTCAATGAGCAGTTCTTC
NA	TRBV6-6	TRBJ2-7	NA	CASSRDGDRTYEQYF	TGTGCCAGCAGTCGGGACGGGGACCGGACCTACGAGCAGTACTTC
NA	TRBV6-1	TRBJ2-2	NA	CASAAEDYSSENTGELFF	TGTGCCAGCGCCGCCGAGGACTATTCTAGCGAGAACACCGGGGAGCTGTTTTTT
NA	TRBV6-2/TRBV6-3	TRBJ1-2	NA	CASSPKGDYGYTF	TGTGCCAGCAGCCCCAAGGGAGACTATGGCTACACCTTC
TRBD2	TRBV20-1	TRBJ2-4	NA	CSARGAVGGAKNIQYF	TGCAGTGCTAGAGGGGCCGTGGGGGGGGCCAAAAACATTCAGTACTTC
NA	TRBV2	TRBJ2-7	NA	CASSGETGTYEQYF	TGTGCCAGCAGTGGGGAGACAGGCACCTACGAGCAGTACTTC
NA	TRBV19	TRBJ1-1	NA	CASRFGDRNTEAFF	TGTGCCAGTAGGTTCGGCGACAGAAACACTGAAGCTTTCTTT
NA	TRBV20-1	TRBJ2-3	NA	CSARLSTDTQYF	TGCAGTGCTAGACTCAGCACAGATACGCAGTATTTT
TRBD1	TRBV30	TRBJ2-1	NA	CAWKWGQSYNEQFF	TGTGCCTGGAAATGGGGACAGTCCTACAATGAGCAGTTCTTC
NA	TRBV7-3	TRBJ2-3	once	CASSSGTPNTDTQYF	TGTGCCAGCAGCTCCGGGACACCGAACACAGATACGCAGTATTTT
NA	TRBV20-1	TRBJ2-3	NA	CSARDVMYTDTQYF	TGCAGTGCTAGAGATGTAATGTACACAGATACGCAGTATTTT
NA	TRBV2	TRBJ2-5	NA	CASNRPYQETQYF	TGTGCCAGCAATAGGCCATATCAAGAGACCCAGTACTTC
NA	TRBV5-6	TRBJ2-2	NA	CASSSGVAGELFF	TGTGCCAGCAGCTCTGGGGTGGCCGGGGAGCTGTTTTTT
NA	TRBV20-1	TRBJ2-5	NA	CSARVPPGGTQYF	TGCAGTGCTAGAGTTCCGCCGGGCGGGACCCAGTACTTC
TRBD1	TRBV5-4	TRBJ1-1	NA	CASSHGTGASEAFF	TGTGCCAGCAGCCACGGGACAGGGGCGTCTGAAGCTTTCTTT